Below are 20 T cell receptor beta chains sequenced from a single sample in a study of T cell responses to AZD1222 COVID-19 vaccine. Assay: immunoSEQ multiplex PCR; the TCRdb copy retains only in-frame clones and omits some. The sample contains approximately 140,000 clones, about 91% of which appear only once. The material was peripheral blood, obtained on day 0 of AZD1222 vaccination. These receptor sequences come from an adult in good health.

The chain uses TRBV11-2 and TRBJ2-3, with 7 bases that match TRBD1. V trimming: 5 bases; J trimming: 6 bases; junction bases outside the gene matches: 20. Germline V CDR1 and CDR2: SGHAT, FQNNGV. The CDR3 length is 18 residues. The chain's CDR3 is CASSPRLLQGIPGDTQYF. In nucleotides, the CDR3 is TGTGCCAGCAGCCCCAGGCTCTTACAGGGGATACCCGGCGATACGCAGTATTTT.

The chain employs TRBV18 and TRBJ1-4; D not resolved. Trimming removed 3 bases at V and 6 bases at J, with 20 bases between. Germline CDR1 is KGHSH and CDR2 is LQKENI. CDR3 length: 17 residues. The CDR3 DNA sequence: TGTGCCAGCTCACCCCTCGGAAGGGCGGGTGGAGATGAAAAACTGTTTTTT. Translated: CASSPLGRAGGDEKLFF.

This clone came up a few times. The CDR3 DNA reads TGCGCCAGCAGCCGGACTAGCGGGGGGGCGTCGTCCGGGGAGCTGTTTTTT. Translated: CASSRTSGGASSGELFF. The chain couples TRBV10-1 to TRBJ2-2, with 15 bases aligning to TRBD2. V lost 6 bases and J lost 6; bases outside the gene matches: 8. This CDR3 contains 17 residues. Germline V gene data show CDR1 as WNHNN and CDR2 as SYGVQD (reference sequence).

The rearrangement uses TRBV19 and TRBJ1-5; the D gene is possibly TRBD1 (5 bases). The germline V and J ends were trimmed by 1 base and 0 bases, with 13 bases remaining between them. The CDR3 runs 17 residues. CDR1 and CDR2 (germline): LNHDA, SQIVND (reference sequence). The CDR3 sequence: CASSIVRGTYSNQPQHF. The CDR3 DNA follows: TGTGCCAGTAGTATAGTTAGGGGCACCTATAGCAATCAGCCCCAGCATTTT.

The CDR3 protein is CATGGSGANVLTF. The CDR3 nucleotides read TGTGCCACAGGGGGCTCTGGGGCCAACGTCCTGACTTTC. The chain has TRBV7-9 and TRBJ2-6, with 7 bases identical to TRBD1. CDR1 SEHNR and CDR2 FQNEAQ come from the germline V gene (reference sequence). V lost 10 bases to trimming and J lost 0 bases; unmatched junction nucleotides: 0. The CDR3 sequence is 13 residues long.

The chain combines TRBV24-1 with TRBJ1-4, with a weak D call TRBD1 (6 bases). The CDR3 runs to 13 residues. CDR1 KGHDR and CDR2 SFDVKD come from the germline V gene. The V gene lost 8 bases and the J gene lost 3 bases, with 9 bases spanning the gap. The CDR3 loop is CATNRAANEKLFF. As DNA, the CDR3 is TGTGCCACCAACAGGGCGGCTAATGAAAAACTGTTTTTT.

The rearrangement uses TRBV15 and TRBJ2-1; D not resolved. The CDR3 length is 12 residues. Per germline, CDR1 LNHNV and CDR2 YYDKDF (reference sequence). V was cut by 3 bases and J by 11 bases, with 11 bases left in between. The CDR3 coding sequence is TGTGCCACCAGCAGTCTTCGAGGTAAGCAGTTCTTC. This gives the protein CATSSLRGKQFF.

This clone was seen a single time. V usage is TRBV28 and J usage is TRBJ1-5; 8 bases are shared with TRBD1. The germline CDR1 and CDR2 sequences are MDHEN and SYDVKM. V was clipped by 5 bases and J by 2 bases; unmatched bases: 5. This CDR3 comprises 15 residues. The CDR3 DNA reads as TGTGCCAGCAGTCCCCAGGGGGCTGGCAATCAGCCCCAGCATTTT. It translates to CASSPQGAGNQPQHF.

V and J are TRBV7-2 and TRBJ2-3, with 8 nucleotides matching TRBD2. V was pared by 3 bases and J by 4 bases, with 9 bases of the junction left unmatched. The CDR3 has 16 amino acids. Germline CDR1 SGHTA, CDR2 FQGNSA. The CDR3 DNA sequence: TGTGCCAGCAGCTTGGATGCGGGGGGAGCTTCAGATACGCAGTATTTT. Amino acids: CASSLDAGGASDTQYF.

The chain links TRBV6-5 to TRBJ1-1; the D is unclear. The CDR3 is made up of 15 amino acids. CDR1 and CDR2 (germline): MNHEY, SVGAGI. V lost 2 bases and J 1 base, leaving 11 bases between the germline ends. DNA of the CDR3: TGTGCCAGCAGTTACCAAACAGCGGGGAACACTGAAGCTTTCTTT. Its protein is CASSYQTAGNTEAFF.

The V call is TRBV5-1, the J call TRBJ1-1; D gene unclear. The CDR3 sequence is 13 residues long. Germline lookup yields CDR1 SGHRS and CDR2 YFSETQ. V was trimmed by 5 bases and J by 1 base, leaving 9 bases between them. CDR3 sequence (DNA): TGCGCCAGCAGTAAAGGACCGAACACTGAAGCTTTCTTT. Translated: CASSKGPNTEAFF.

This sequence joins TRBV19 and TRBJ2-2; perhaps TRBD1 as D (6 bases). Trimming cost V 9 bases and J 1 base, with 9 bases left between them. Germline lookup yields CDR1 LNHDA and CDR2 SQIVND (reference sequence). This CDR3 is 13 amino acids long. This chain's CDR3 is CASRDKNTGELFF. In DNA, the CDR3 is TGTGCCAGCCGGGACAAGAACACCGGGGAGCTGTTTTTT.

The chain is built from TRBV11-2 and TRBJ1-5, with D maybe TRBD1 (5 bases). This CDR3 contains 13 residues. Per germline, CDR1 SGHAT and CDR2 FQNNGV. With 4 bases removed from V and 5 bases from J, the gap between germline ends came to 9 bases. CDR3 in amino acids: CASSYRDHQPQHF. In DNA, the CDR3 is TGTGCCAGCAGCTACCGGGACCATCAGCCCCAGCATTTT.

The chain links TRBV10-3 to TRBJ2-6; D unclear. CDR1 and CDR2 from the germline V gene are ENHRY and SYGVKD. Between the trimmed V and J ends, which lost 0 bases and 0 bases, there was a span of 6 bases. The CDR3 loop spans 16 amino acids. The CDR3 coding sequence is TGTGCCATCAGTGAGTCAATAAACTCTGGGGCCAACGTCCTGACTTTC. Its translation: CAISESINSGANVLTF.

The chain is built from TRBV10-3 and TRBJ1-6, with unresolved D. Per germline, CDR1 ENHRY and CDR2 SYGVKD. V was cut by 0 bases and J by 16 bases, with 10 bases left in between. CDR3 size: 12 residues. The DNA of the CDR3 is TGTGCCATCAGTGAGTCGTTGGTGGCGCTCCACTTT. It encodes CAISESLVALHF.

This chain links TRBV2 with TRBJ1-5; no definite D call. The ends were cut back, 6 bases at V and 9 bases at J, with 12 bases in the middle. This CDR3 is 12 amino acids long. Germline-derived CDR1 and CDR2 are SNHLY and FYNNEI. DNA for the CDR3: TGTGCCAGCAGGGCAGACTCGATGCCCCAGCATTTT. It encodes CASRADSMPQHF.

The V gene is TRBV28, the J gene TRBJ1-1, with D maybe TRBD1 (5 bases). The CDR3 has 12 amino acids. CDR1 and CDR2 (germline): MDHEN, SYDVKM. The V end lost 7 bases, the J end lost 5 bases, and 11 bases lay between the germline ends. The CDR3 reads CASTMGLTEAFF. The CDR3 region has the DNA TGTGCCAGCACCATGGGACTGACTGAAGCTTTCTTT.

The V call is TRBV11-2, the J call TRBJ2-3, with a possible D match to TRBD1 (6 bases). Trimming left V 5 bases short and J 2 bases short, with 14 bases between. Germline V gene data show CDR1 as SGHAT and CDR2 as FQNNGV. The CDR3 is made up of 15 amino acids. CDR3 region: CASSPRGTYTDTQYF. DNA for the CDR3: TGTGCCAGCAGCCCAAGGGGGACCTACACAGATACGCAGTATTTT.

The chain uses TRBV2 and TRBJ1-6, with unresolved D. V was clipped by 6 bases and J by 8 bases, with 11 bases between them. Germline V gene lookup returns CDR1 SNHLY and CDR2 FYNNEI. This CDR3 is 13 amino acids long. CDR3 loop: CASRIPGDSPLHF. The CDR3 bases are TGTGCCAGCAGGATACCCGGAGATTCACCCCTCCACTTT.

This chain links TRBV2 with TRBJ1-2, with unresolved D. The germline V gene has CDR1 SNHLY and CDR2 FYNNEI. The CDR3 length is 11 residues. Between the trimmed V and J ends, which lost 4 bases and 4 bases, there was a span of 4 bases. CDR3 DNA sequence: TGTGCCAGCAGTGTAGTCTATGGCTACACCTTC. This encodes CASSVVYGYTF. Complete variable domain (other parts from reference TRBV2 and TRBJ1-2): EPEVTQTPSHQVTQMGQEVILRCVPISNHLYFYWYRQILGQKVEFLVSFYNNEISEKSEIFDDQFSVERPDGSNFTLKIRSTKLEDSAMYFCASSVVYGYTFGSGTRLTVV.